One sample yielded the 18 T cell receptor beta chains listed below, sequenced in a study of PD-1 blockade in classical Hodgkin lymphoma (TCRdb year 2020). The library came from the immunoSEQ multiplex PCR assay. The table comes from immuneACCESS by way of TCRdb, which keeps in-frame sequences with V and J called. Part of the clones is missing from these tables; in studies checked, under half for an unresolved V gene and the rest for unknown reasons. The table for this sample lists about 61,000 clones; roughly 85% of them were counted only once. The ten largest clonotypes hold over 7.5% of the sample. The time point label on this specimen signifies: cycle 4 day 1 (C4D1), after 5 to 7 weeks of nivolumab. Every trial patient had relapsed after autologous stem cell transplantation, and cohorts A, B and C differed in prior brentuximab vedotin exposure. Material: peripheral blood mononuclear cells (PBMCs), obtained before the fourth cycle of nivolumab. The receptors were sampled from a human donor with classical Hodgkin lymphoma.

V is TRBV7-9 and J is TRBJ1-1; 7 positions match TRBD1. The junction had 2 bases not matched to a gene; V was cut back by 5 bases and J by 8 bases. The CDR3 contains 11 residues. CDR1 is SEHNR and CDR2 is FQNEAQ in the germline V gene (reference sequence). CDR3 amino acids: CASSPGQEAFF. CDR3 bases: TGTGCCAGCAGCCCGGGACAGGAAGCTTTCTTT. The whole variable domain, remainder taken from reference TRBV7-9 and TRBJ1-1, is DTGVSQNPRHKITKRGQNVTFRCDPISEHNRLYWYRQTLGQGPEFLTYFQNEAQLEKSRLLSDRFSAERPKGSFSTLEIQRTEQGDSAMYLCASSPGQEAFFGQGTRLTVV.

The chain recombines TRBV6-1 with TRBJ1-2; perhaps TRBD1 as D (5 bases). The germline V gene encodes CDR1 MNHNS and CDR2 SASEGT. CDR3 length: 14 residues. V was trimmed by 4 bases and J by 2 bases, leaving 11 bases between them. The CDR3, as DNA: TGTGCCAGCAGTGCAGTCTCAGGGAACTATGGCTACACCTTC. It codes for CASSAVSGNYGYTF.

Notes on this clone: Additional DNA sequences in this sample encode the identical CDR3. The chain joins TRBV5-1 to TRBJ2-1; 10 bases match TRBD2. This CDR3 comprises 15 residues. The trim removed 2 bases at V and 10 bases at J, leaving 9 bases unmatched. Germline V gene sequence: CDR1 SGHRS, CDR2 YFSETQ. CDR3 DNA: TGCGCCAGCAGCTTTGTGTTAGCGGGGGGTGGAGAGCAGTTCTTC. This sequence encodes CASSFVLAGGGEQFF.

The chain links TRBV19 to TRBJ1-5, with 9 bases that match TRBD1. CDR1 is LNHDA and CDR2 is SQIVND in the germline V gene (reference sequence). The CDR3 extends over 13 amino acids. With V trimmed by 7 bases and J by 8 bases, 6 bases remained unmatched. CDR3 in amino acids: CASNRDRVEPQHF. CDR3 nucleotides: TGTGCCAGTAACCGGGACAGGGTTGAGCCCCAGCATTTT. The whole variable domain, filled in from reference TRBV19 and TRBJ1-5, reads DGGITQSPKYLFRKEGQNVTLSCEQNLNHDAMYWYRQDPGQGLRLIYYSQIVNDFQKGDIAEGYSVSREKKESFPLTVTSAQKNPTAFYLCASNRDRVEPQHFGDGTRLSIL.

The J gene is TRBJ2-5, the V gene TRBV7-9; no clear D. The CDR3 loop spans 14 amino acids. From germline, CDR1 is SEHNR and CDR2 FQNEAQ (reference sequence). The V and J ends lost 5 bases and 0 bases respectively, with 10 bases between them. The DNA for the CDR3 is TGTGCCAGCAGCGGCCTTGGGTACCAAGAGACCCAGTACTTC. As protein: CASSGLGYQETQYF.

The chain is built from TRBV11-2 and TRBJ1-2; 9 bases fit TRBD1. Per the germline V gene, CDR1 is SGHAT and CDR2 is FQNNGV. The V and J ends lost 6 bases and 8 bases, in that order; junction bases with no gene match: 10. This CDR3 spans 14 amino acids. The CDR3 loop is CASSLRDRVRGYTF. The CDR3 DNA sequence: TGTGCCAGCAGTCTCCGGGACAGGGTTAGGGGCTACACCTTC. Using reference TRBV11-2 and TRBJ1-2 for the parts outside the CDR3, the full variable domain is EAGVAQSPRYKIIEKRQSVAFWCNPISGHATLYWYQQILGQGPKLLIQFQNNGVVDDSQLPKDRFSAERLKGVDSTLKIQPAKLEDSAVYLCASSLRDRVRGYTFGSGTRLTVV.

The CDR3 spells CASSLAFGSYEQYF. Written as DNA, the CDR3 is TGTGCCAGCAGCTTGGCCTTTGGCTCCTACGAGCAGTACTTC. The chain employs TRBV5-5 and TRBJ2-7; D call uncertain. Germline V gene sequence: CDR1 SGHKS, CDR2 YYEKEE (reference sequence). The CDR3 consists of 14 residues. Trimming removed 0 bases from V and 0 bases from J, with 7 bases in between.

The chain has TRBV6-5 and TRBJ1-1; TRBD1 aligns across 10 bases. After removal of 0 bases from V and 6 bases from J, the junction contained 4 bases not matched to a gene. Germline V lookup: CDR1 MNHEY, CDR2 SVGAGI. This CDR3 region has 15 residues. The CDR3 DNA follows: TGTGCCAGCAGTTACTCGACAGGGGGCATCGCTGAAGCTTTCTTT. This codes for CASSYSTGGIAEAFF.

The chain uses TRBV5-1 and TRBJ1-1, with no clear D. The CDR3 sequence is 15 residues long. The germline gives CDR1 SGHRS, CDR2 YFSETQ. With 0 bases removed from V and 6 bases from J, the gap between germline ends came to 15 bases. DNA of the CDR3: TGCGCCAGCAGCTTGGTACCCGGTTTCGGGTCTGAAGCTTTCTTT. Protein product: CASSLVPGFGSEAFF.

This clone was detected a few times. The J gene is TRBJ2-5, the V gene TRBV18, with 11 bases identical to TRBD1. V shed 0 bases, J shed 2 bases, and the junction held 2 bases outside the gene matches. The CDR3 has 16 residues. Per germline, CDR1 KGHSH and CDR2 LQKENI. As DNA, the CDR3 is TGTGCCAGCTCACCACCGGGACAGGGGGTTCAAGAGACCCAGTACTTC. Translated: CASSPPGQGVQETQYF.

The chain has TRBV28 and TRBJ2-7, with TRBD2 as a possible D gene (7 bases). The CDR3 has 15 residues. The V and J ends lost 5 bases and 7 bases respectively, with 21 bases between them. Looked up from germline, CDR1 is MDHEN and CDR2 is SYDVKM. For the CDR3, the DNA is TGTGCCAGCAGTGGTCTGTTTGCGGGGGCCGAGGAGCAGTACTTC. Encoded protein: CASSGLFAGAEEQYF.

This clone occurred once. Other nucleotide sequences in the sample specify the same CDR3. The rearrangement uses TRBV7-9 and TRBJ2-3, with 7 positions matching TRBD2. Germline CDR1 reads SEHNR; CDR2 reads FQNEAQ (reference sequence). This CDR3 has 14 amino acids. The ends lost 4 bases at V and 1 base at J; junction bases unmatched: 2. The DNA of the CDR3 is TGTGCCAGCAGCTCAAGCGGGGGCACAGATACGCAGTATTTT. It is translated as CASSSSGGTDTQYF.

As concerns this clone: Germline is not matched at one junction end, which may reflect a read error. The chain links TRBV4-2 to TRBJ1-2; perhaps TRBD1 as D (5 bases). CDR1 is LGHNA and CDR2 is YNFKEQ in the germline V gene. The CDR3 spans 13 residues. The CDR3 DNA reads TGTGCCAGCAGCTTAGGGGCTTCATTAGGCTATACCTTC. Its translation: CASSLGASLGYTF.

Comment on this clone: The junction shows a germline mismatch at one end, possibly a read error. The rearrangement links TRBV4-1 to TRBJ2-7, with D perhaps matching TRBD2 (6 bases). The CDR3 is 15 amino acids. Germline V lookup: CDR1 MGHRA, CDR2 YSYEKL. This chain's CDR3 is CASSQLYTTDYAQYF. The CDR3 bases are TGCGCCAGCAGCCAACTCTACACAACGGACTACGCGCAGTACTTC.

The chain has TRBV10-3 and TRBJ1-6; weak D call: TRBD1 (5 bases). The CDR3 contains 12 residues. The V and J ends lost 6 bases and 6 bases respectively, with 6 bases between them. Germline V gene sequence: CDR1 ENHRY, CDR2 SYGVKD. The CDR3 DNA sequence: TGTGCCATCAGGGACACTAATTCACCCCTCCACTTT. Encoded protein: CAIRDTNSPLHF.

The CDR3: CASIRGPASTDTQYF. In DNA, the CDR3 is TGTGCCAGCATCCGGGGCCCGGCAAGCACAGATACGCAGTATTTT. The chain combines TRBV6-6 with TRBJ2-3; D possibly uses TRBD1 or TRBD2 (5 bases each). Germline V CDR1 and CDR2: MNHNY, SVGAGI (reference sequence). The CDR3 runs 15 residues. Trimming removed 7 bases from V and 0 bases from J, with 14 bases in between.

V is TRBV18 and J is TRBJ1-2; D is uncertain. V was pared by 3 bases and J by 5 bases, with 16 bases between. The CDR3 runs 15 residues. Germline CDR1 is KGHSH and CDR2 is LQKENI. The CDR3 coding sequence is TGTGCCAGCTCACCGTTCAATTCCGGTCCGTATGGCTACACCTTC. Protein sequence: CASSPFNSGPYGYTF. The complete variable domain, with remaining parts taken from reference TRBV18 and TRBJ1-2, reads NAGVMQNPRHLVRRRGQEARLRCSPMKGHSHVYWYRQLPEEGLKFMVYLQKENIIDESGMPKERFSAEFPKEGPSILRIQQVVRGDSAAYFCASSPFNSGPYGYTFGSGTRLTVV.

By sample share, this clone is medium-sized. The chain employs TRBV28 and TRBJ1-1; D unresolved. From germline, CDR1 is MDHEN and CDR2 SYDVKM. The ends were cut back, 6 bases at V and 0 bases at J, with 8 bases in the middle. CDR3 size: 13 residues. This CDR3 reads CASRNGVNTEAFF. The CDR3 DNA reads TGTGCCAGCAGGAACGGGGTGAACACTGAAGCTTTCTTT.